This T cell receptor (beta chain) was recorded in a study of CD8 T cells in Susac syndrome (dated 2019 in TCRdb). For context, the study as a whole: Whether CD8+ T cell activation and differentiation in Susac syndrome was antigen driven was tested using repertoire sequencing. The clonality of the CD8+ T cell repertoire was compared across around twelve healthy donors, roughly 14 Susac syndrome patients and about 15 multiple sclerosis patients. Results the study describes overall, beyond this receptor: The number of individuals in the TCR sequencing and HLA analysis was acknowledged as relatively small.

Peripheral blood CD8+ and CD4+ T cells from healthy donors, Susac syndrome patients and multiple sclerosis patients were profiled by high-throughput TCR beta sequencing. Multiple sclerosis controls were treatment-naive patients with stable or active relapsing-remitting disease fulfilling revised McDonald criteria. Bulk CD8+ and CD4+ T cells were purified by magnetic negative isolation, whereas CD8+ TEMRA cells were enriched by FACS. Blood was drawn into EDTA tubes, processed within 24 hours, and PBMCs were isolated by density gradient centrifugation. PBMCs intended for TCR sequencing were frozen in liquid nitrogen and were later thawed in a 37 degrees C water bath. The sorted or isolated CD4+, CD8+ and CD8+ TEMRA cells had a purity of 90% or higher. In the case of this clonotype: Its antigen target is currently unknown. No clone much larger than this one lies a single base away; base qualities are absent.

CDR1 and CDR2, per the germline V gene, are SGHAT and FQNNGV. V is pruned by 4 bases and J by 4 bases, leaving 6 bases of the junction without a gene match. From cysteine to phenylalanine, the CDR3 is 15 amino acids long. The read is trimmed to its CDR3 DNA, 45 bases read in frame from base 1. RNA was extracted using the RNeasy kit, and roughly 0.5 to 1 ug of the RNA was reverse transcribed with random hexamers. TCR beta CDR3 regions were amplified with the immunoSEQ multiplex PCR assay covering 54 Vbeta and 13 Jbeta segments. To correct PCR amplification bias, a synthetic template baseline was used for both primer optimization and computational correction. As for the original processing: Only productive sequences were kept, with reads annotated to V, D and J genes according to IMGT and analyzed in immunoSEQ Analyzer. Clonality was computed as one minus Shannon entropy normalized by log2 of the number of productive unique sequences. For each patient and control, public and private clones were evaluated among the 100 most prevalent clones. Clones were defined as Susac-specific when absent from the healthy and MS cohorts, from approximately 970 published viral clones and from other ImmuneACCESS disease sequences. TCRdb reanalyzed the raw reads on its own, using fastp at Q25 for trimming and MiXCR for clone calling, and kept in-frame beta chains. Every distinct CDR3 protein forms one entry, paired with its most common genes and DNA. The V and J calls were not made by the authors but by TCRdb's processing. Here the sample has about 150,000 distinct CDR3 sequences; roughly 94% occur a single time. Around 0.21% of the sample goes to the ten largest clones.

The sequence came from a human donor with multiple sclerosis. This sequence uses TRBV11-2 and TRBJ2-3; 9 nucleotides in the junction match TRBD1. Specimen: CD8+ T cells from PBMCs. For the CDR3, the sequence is CASSSPWTGADTQYF. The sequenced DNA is TGTGCCAGCAGCTCGCCGTGGACAGGGGCAGATACGCAGTATTTT. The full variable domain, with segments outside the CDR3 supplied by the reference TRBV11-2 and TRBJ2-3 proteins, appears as EAGVAQSPRYKIIEKRQSVAFWCNPISGHATLYWYQQILGQGPKLLIQFQNNGVVDDSQLPKDRFSAERLKGVDSTLKIQPAKLEDSAVYLCASSSPWTGADTQYFGPGTRLTVL.